Listed here is a single T cell receptor (beta chain). Trimming cost V 4 bases and J 5 bases; bases outside gene matches: 8. CDR3 length equals 14 residues. Germline values: CDR1 SGHNT, CDR2 YYREEE (reference sequence). The data were taken from a study of T-cell memory formation after mild COVID-19. TCRdb reprocessed the 5' RACE reads with MiXCR, giving one entry per CDR3 protein. The table includes a few hundred thousand distinct CDR3 sequences, around 17% detected once. The clonotype was recovered from a man aged 18-30 years who had mild COVID-19 (a few samples of this study predate the infection). Cell type and time point are not known. The specimen was PBMCs or a T cell subset sorted from them (not recorded which). The V gene is TRBV5-4, the J gene TRBJ2-7, with 8 nucleotides matching TRBD1. CDR3 sequence (DNA): TGTGCCAGCAGCCTCTGGTCAGGGGGCAACGAGCAGTACTTC. The encoded protein is CASSLWSGGNEQYF.